These T cell receptor beta chains were read from a single sample in a study of beta chain features in type 1 diabetes. Profiled with immunoSEQ multiplex PCR; TCRdb holds only in-frame clones, not every one. The sample has about 180,000 clones, about 12% seen once. Sequenced: central memory CD4+ T cells from blood. These receptors all come from a woman aged 18-35 years in good health. Both conserved end residues are part of each CDR3.

v_call: TRBV9
cdr3_aa: CASSPQAVTDTQYF

v_call: TRBV14
cdr3_aa: CASNLAESSYEQYF

v_call: TRBV18
cdr3_aa: CASSRLAGGTDTQYF

v_call: TRBV19
cdr3_aa: CASTPGAASTDTQYF

v_call: TRBV30
cdr3_aa: CAWSSGLDGTGELFF

v_call: TRBV11-3
cdr3_aa: CASSQLAQPLNEQFF

v_call: TRBV2
cdr3_aa: CASSEWGGVNIQYF

v_call: TRBV30
cdr3_aa: CAWRTGRLTEAFF

v_call: TRBV6-1
cdr3_aa: CASSEPAERDTQYF

v_call: TRBV19
cdr3_aa: CASSLRTGTLDEQFF

v_call: TRBV9
cdr3_aa: CASSTRGWGEETQYF

v_call: TRBV5-4
cdr3_aa: CASSLDRWGGAQYF

v_call: TRBV7-2
cdr3_aa: CASSSRGTSGSNEQFF

v_call: TRBV29-1
cdr3_aa: CSVFGQAMNTEAFF

v_call: TRBV9
cdr3_aa: CASSGPQGKTGELFF

v_call: TRBV7-9
cdr3_aa: CASSRESGNTEAFF

v_call: TRBV27
cdr3_aa: CASSLAWDSTEAFF

v_call: TRBV11-2
cdr3_aa: CASSLASDRQETQYF

v_call: TRBV27
cdr3_aa: CASRRGQMNTEAFF

v_call: TRBV6-6
cdr3_aa: CASKTGKATNEKLFF

v_call: TRBV27
cdr3_aa: CASSLGGYDLDTQYF

v_call: TRBV7-8
cdr3_aa: CASSLVLSTDTQYF